This paragraph reports one T cell receptor beta chain. Antigen: not known. The sample is drawn from a study of shared clonotypes between healthy human individuals. The study's findings and limits: Richness estimates generally favored naive over memory subsets. Among non-shared clonotypes, generation probabilities were lower than among those shared by all four donors.

In the authors' methods: ImmunoSEQ only sent back junction sequences with no quality scores, so filtering was done differently. Assay used: immunoSEQ multiplex PCR; TCRdb lists only in-frame clones, some missing. V and J calls and clone size are those listed in that table; D and trimming were worked out from the DNA. The sample lists about 1.1 million clones; more than 75% were seen once. The CDR3 contains 14 residues. Per germline, CDR1 SNHLY and CDR2 FYNNEI. V was shortened by 2 bases and J by 4 bases, with 12 bases between the two germline ends. The rearrangement links TRBV2 to TRBJ2-7; the D gene is possibly TRBD1 (5 bases). Sequencing was done on a sample of memory CD4+ T cells from PBMCs. Subset: CD45RA-negative fraction. The sequence came from a man between 18 and 35 years old in good health. Some clones in this sample may be carry-over from other donors' samples. The CDR3 loop reads CASSETRDRYEQYF. The CDR3 DNA sequence: TGTGCCAGCAGTGAAACACGTGACAGATACGAGCAGTACTTC. Based on the CDR3 plus reference TRBV2 and TRBJ2-7, the full variable domain is EPEVTQTPSHQVTQMGQEVILRCVPISNHLYFYWYRQILGQKVEFLVSFYNNEISEKSEIFDDQFSVERPDGSNFTLKIRSTKLEDSAMYFCASSETRDRYEQYFGPGTRLTVT.